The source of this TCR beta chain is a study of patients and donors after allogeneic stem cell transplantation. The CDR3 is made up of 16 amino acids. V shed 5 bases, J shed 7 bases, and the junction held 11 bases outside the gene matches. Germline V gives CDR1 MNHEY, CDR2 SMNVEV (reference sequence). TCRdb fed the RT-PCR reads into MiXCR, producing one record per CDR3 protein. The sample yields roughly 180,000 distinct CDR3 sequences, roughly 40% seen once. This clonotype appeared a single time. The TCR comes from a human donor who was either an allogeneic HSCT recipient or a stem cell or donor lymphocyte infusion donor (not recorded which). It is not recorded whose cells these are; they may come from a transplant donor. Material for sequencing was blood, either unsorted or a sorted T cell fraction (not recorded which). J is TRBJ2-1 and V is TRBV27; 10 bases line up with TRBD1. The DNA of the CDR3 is TGTGCCAGCAGTCTACCCGCGGGACAGGGGCTAAATGAGCAGTTCTTC. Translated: CASSLPAGQGLNEQFF.